This T cell receptor (beta chain) originates from a study of post-analysis software for immune sequencing data. Study outcomes and limitations: Significantly lower normalized Chao1 diversity was seen in multiple sclerosis patients than in controls. Patients used several TRBV segments, including TRBV5-6, TRBV5-1 and TRBV20-1, more often than controls.

Looked up from germline, CDR1 is SEHNR and CDR2 is FQNEAQ (reference sequence). The CDR3 covers 15 residues. Notes on this clonotype: Its antigen is undetermined.

The TCR beta cDNA libraries contained unique molecular identifiers. TCRdb used MiXCR to reprocess the PCR reads, holding one entry per CDR3 protein. The sample lists roughly 800,000 distinct CDR3 sequences, around 45% seen once, with roughly 4.5% in the top ten. Sequenced: blood. The clonotype was recovered from a girl under 18 with multiple sclerosis. The gene calls are TRBV7-9 and TRBJ2-7; 9 nucleotides match TRBD2. The J call may be faulty, since TRBJ2-5 better matches the DNA end. CDR3 region: CAIPGLAGGGETQYF. In DNA form, the CDR3 reads TGTGCCATCCCGGGACTAGCAGGAGGTGGAGAGACCCAGTACTTC.